The T cell receptor beta chain under discussion was sequenced for a study of cytomegalovirus exposure and HLA in healthy donors. Study conclusions and caveats: Certain sequence variants were highly shared and formed a cluster, and this cluster was likely a sequencing artifact. Most TCR sequences were seen very rarely across donors, but some public TCRs occurred in many.

J gave up 1 base and V 7 bases, and 6 bases lay outside the gene matches. The CDR3 has 13 amino acids. Germline loops: CDR1 SQVTM, CDR2 ANQGSEA. This clone has only a few counts. Its antigen is still unknown. It was with 60 Vbeta and 13 Jbeta primers that the PCR ran. Data came from immunoSEQ multiplex PCR; TCRdb stores just in-frame clones and leaves some out. The sample carries about 110,000 clones, 70% to 85% recorded once. The sequence came from a woman aged 40 to 49 in good health and CMV-seronegative. The V and J genes are TRBV29-1 and TRBJ1-1; 7 bases match TRBD1. The sequenced material came from PBMCs. Here the CDR3 reads CSATRQGNTEAFF. The DNA of the CDR3 is TGCAGCGCAACCCGACAGGGGAACACTGAAGCTTTCTTT.